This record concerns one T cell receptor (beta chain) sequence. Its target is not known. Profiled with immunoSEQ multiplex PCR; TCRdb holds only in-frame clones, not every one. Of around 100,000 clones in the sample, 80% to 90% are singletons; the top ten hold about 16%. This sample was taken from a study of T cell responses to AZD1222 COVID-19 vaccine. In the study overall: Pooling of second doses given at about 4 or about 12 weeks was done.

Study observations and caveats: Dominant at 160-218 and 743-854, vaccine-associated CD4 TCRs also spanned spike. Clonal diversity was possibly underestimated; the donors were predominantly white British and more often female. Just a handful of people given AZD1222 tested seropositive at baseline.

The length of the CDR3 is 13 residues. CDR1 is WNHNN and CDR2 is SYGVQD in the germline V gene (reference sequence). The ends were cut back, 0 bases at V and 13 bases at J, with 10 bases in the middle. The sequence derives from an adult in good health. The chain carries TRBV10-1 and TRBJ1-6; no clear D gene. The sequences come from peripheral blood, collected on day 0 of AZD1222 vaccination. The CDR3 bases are TGCGCCAGCAGTGAGTCGGTTTTTCAGCCCCTCCACTTT. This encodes CASSESVFQPLHF.